This T cell receptor beta chain was sequenced in a study of cytomegalovirus exposure and HLA in healthy donors (dated by TCRdb to about 2017). With respect to the entire study: In an earlier analysis of some 610 of the donors, less than 350 Gb of sequence data and some 100 million unique TCR beta sequences from 150 million to 200 million T cells were reported. HLA typing covered class I and class II loci at four-digit resolution. To decide whether each TCR beta V gene segment behaved as functional or pseudogenic, an earlier analysis of some 600 of the donors relied on high-throughput TCR beta sequencing. Typing coverage differed by locus: A, B, C, DRB1 and DQB1 were typed in about 629-640 donors, DQA1 in 522, DPA1 in 606, and DPB1 in 472. An early release that covered about 600 HLA-typed donors contained approximately 300 gigabases of sequencing data and about 84 million unique TCR sequences. Using immunosequencing, the study profiled T cell repertoires from about 650 subjects and related those repertoires to cytomegalovirus serostatus. In addition to the first cohort of 650 to 750 subjects, a separate validation cohort of 100 to 150 different subjects was used. Because of strong linkage in the cohort, roughly five DR-DQ haplotypes were treated as single units for association and clustering. Every repertoire in the discovery cohort had been generated on one and the same sequencing platform. To study patterns of TCR occurrence, a later analysis re-analyzed previously published TCR beta repertoires from 600 to 750 donors and added high-resolution HLA genotyping. To predict cytomegalovirus infection status, the study brought together high-throughput TCR immunosequencing, statistical association of individual TCRs with disease status, and machine learning. A later genetic analysis used genome-wide SNP genotypes for about three fifths of the 666 donors, treating that subset as a discovery cohort. Donor age, sex, ethnicity and CMV serostatus were compiled alongside the repertoire data. Rather than using new phenotypic data, the later analysis identified candidate immune exposures from TCR beta sequences and from how often those sequences occurred across donors. Among some 400 genotyped donors of the cohort, an average of 235,054 unique TCR beta nucleotide sequences were sequenced per donor, roughly 18% of them non-productive. Of the roughly 400 genotyped donors, 65% to 90% fell in the genetic ancestry cluster associated with self-reported Caucasian donors. The study was designed to test whether signatures of past pathogen exposure could be identified by cataloging public T cell receptors.

The germline V gene encodes CDR1 SNHLY and CDR2 FYNNEI. Counted from cysteine to phenylalanine, this CDR3 has 15 amino acids. The kept DNA is CDR3 alone, 45 bases in frame from the first base. Clipping removes 6 bases from V and 4 bases from J, with 9 as the unmatched junction base count. Library generation was performed with the immunoSEQ multiplex PCR assay. For the multiplex PCR, a mixture combining 60 forward primers for TCR Vbeta segments and 13 reverse primers for TCR Jbeta segments was used. The CDR3 region of rearranged TCR beta genes was amplified from genomic DNA by a multiplex PCR assay. On the Illumina HiSeq System, the amplified TCR beta libraries were sequenced as 87-base-pair reads. The authors' pipeline ran thus. Across the 600 to 700 repertoires, a later analysis counted tens of millions of unique TCR beta chains, roughly 11 million of which were shared by at least two donors. To remove PCR and sequencing errors, raw reads were error-corrected and collapsed into unique sequences using a nearest-neighbor algorithm that merged closely related sequences. To assign V, D and J gene segments, CDR3 sequences were aligned to IMGT reference sequences. Each retained sequence needed at least a six-nucleotide match to both a V gene segment and a J gene segment. Rearrangements were classified as productive when the CDR3 lacked stop codons and remained in frame with V and J, and all other rearrangements were classified as non-productive. CDR3 was defined according to IMGT convention as the region running from the second conserved V-encoded cysteine to the conserved J-encoded phenylalanine. Sequences without an unambiguous match to a single V gene segment were excluded from the earlier analysis of 450 to 750 of the donors. In an earlier analysis of 587 of the donors, a V segment was called functional when productive rearrangements were above 56.7%, and segregating when the standard deviation between donors exceeded 5%. To diagnose cytomegalovirus status from the catalog of TCR beta chain sequences, a statistical classification framework was built. A later analysis assigned V and J genes by comparing TCR nucleotide sequences with IMGT/GENE-DB human TR gene sequences. In a later analysis, CDR3 sequences and most-parsimonious VDJ recombination scenarios were assigned using the TCRdist pipeline. In a later analysis, every TCR beta chain was defined by the combination of its CDR3 amino acid sequence and its V-gene family, and reads without a unique V-gene family were dropped. To address suspected cross-contamination and a sequencing artifact, a later analysis removed under 600 highly shared, low-generation-probability nucleotide sequences. For each public chain, a later analysis derived a clonal expansion index from normalized ranks of inferred template counts within each repertoire. Generation probabilities in a later analysis came from a VDJ recombination model fitted to out-of-frame rearrangements, and those results were checked against IGoR. In a later analysis, TCR-TCR, TCR-HLA and TCR-CMV co-occurrence was scored with hypergeometric tests, and a repertoire-size bias correction was applied to TCR pairs. To estimate false discovery rates, a later analysis permuted the HLA or CMV assignments 20 times. In a later analysis, co-occurring TCRs were grouped with DBSCAN, and TCRdist sequence similarity was added when clustering was performed within HLA-allele-positive subsets. Repertoires with fewer than 30,000 or more than 120,000 public chains, plus five repertoires with anomalous nucleotide sharing, were excluded from co-occurrence clustering. TCRdb carries this immuneACCESS record with in-frame sequences only. Its versions omit some clonotypes, under half of them owing to an unresolved V gene in the studies checked, with the rest unexplained. Clonal size and the V and J genes are those of that table, whereas D and trimming came from the DNA. In this sample the table shows 50,000 or so clones, 55% to 85% of which occur a single time. Over 8% of the sample goes to the ten largest clones.

As regards this clone: It lacks a known antigen. One base away there is no much larger clone; base qualities are not given.

What the work shows at the level of the full study, not this receptor alone: In a later analysis, HLA-associated TCR beta chains were found to be more clonally expanded and to have lower generation probabilities than equally common non-associated chains. Most TCR sequences were observed very rarely across donors, whereas some public TCRs were present in many individuals. Because the 87-base-pair reads could not distinguish some IMGT-functional V segments, including TRBV6-2 and TRBV6-3, those segments were excluded. An association between a missense DCLRE1C variant and V-gene and J-gene trimming of TCR beta chains was found in a later genetic analysis and replicated in an independent cohort. Three of the identified cytomegalovirus-associated TCR beta chains were confirmed in vitro to be specific for cytomegalovirus antigens. At a false discovery rate of 0.05, a later analysis linked 16,000 or so TCR beta sequences to specific HLA alleles. It was suggested by the authors that the approach could potentially be generalized to other disease states and immunological phenotypes. The study listed 164 TCR beta chains as associated with cytomegalovirus. A further reported finding was that TCR beta sequences accurately predicted the HLA-A and HLA-B alleles for most subjects in the first cohort. The only immune exposure information available for the cohort was CMV serostatus. According to a later analysis, TCR association rates differed among HLA loci, with DRB1 alleles showing the most associated TCRs and HLA-C alleles showing the fewest. A cluster of highly shared sequence variants was judged likely to represent a technical artifact of the sequencing pipeline. A later genetic analysis reported fewer N-insertions in productive TCRs among donors in an Asian-associated ancestry cluster than the roughly 620-donor mean. Because HLA typing was missing for some donors at each locus, association tests included only the typed subset. Sequencing depth was assumed to be roughly uniform across donors in the presence/absence analyses, though that assumption may not hold. Linkage disequilibrium might explain the correlated functional status among segregating V segments, but an unknown experimental factor could not be ruled out. A later analysis reported that several top co-occurrence clusters appeared linked to parvovirus B19, influenza, CMV and Epstein-Barr virus. Broadly in line with IMGT annotations, most TCR beta V segments showed up in productive rearrangements about 87% or about 30% of the time in an earlier analysis of approximately 600 of the donors. The classifier was reported to diagnose cytomegalovirus status with high specificity and sensitivity in both the original and validation cohorts. Because counts were too low, roughly 18 rarely observed V segments, including chromosome 9 orphons, were left out of the earlier analysis of a few hundred of the donors. When HLA alleles, especially DR and DQ, strongly co-occurred, attributing TCR associations to individual alleles was difficult. In a later analysis, most CMV-associated TCR beta chains were found to appear HLA-restricted, with HLA associations seemingly driven largely by CMV exposure. The cohort was sequenced for TCR beta chains only, and without alpha or paired-chain data the features that could be detected were limited.

The cohort consisted of hundreds of healthy bone marrow donors. Cohort members were all nominally healthy when sampled, although unrecorded immune exposures were likely present. The donor was CMV seronegative and was included in the group of around 320 seronegative cohort members. Each donor provided a peripheral blood sample, and peripheral blood mononuclear cells were used for TCR beta sequencing. Genomic DNA was extracted from the blood cell samples with the Qiagen DNeasy Blood Extraction Kit. Sequencing was carried out using PBMCs. Rearrangement joined TRBV2 to TRBJ1-5, with TRBD1 identical over 7 junction bases. The TCR comes from a woman aged 50 to 60 in good health and CMV-seronegative. The nucleotides are TGTGCCAGCAGCAAAGACAGGGTTGGGAATCAGCCCCAGCATTTT. The translation is CASSKDRVGNQPQHF.